Below, 14 T cell receptor beta chains from the same sample are listed, as sequenced in a study of CD8 T cells in ankylosing spondylitis. TCRdb re-derived calls from the 5' RACE reads in MiXCR, one entry per CDR3 protein. The table records 25,000 to 30,000 distinct CDR3 sequences, about 5.3% of them present only once. The sequenced sample consisted of blood, either unsorted or a sorted T cell fraction (not recorded which). These receptors all stem from a female donor with ankylosing spondylitis or in good health (not recorded which).

This clonotype was seen ten or more times. The genes are TRBV9 and TRBJ1-6; no firm D call. The germline V gene encodes CDR1 SGDLS and CDR2 YYNGEE. Trimming shortened V by 0 bases and J by 0 bases, and 10 bases separated the two germline ends. This CDR3 contains 17 residues. CDR3 DNA sequence: TGTGCCAGCAGCGTAGATGAGGCAAGCTCCTATAATTCACCCCTCCACTTT. This encodes CASSVDEASSYNSPLHF.

V usage is TRBV9 and J usage is TRBJ2-1, with 14 positions matching TRBD2. V gave up 0 bases and J gave up 9 bases; unmatched junction bases: 11. CDR1 is SGDLS, CDR2 YYNGEE, per germline. The CDR3 runs to 18 residues. CDR3 in DNA: TGTGCCAGCAGCGTAGATGAGAGGGGACTAGCGGGAGAGAGTGAGCAGTTCTTC. Translated, it gives CASSVDERGLAGESEQFF.

This clonotype was observed once. A much larger clone is a single base away; this may be a read error. The chain has TRBV9 and TRBJ2-3; no clear D. V lost 0 bases, J lost 7 bases, and 6 bases lay in between. The CDR3 consists of 12 residues. Germline assignment: CDR1 SGDLS and CDR2 YYNGEE. CDR3 protein: CASSVGRHTQYF. The CDR3 DNA reads as TGTGCCAGCAGCGTAGGGCGGCATACGCAGTATTTT.

A remark on this clonotype: Since no conserved phenylalanine or tryptophan closes the CDR3, a read error is the likely cause. The chain recombines TRBV9 with TRBJ2-6; weak D call: TRBD2 (6 bases). This CDR3 has 15 amino acids. Germline loops: CDR1 SGDLS, CDR2 YYNGEE. Trimming pared 3 bases from V and 1 base from J, leaving 8 bases between. The CDR3 protein is CASSAGGSGANVLTL. CDR3 DNA: TGTGCCAGCAGCGCCGGGGGTTCTGGGGCCAACGTCCTGACTCTC.

This clonotype was counted at least ten times. In nucleotides, the CDR3 is TGTGCCAGCAGCGTGGGGACTAGCGGAAAAGAGACCCAGTACTTC. It specifies CASSVGTSGKETQYF. This chain connects TRBV9 to TRBJ2-5; TRBD2 agrees at 11 bases. Germline V gene lookup returns CDR1 SGDLS and CDR2 YYNGEE. The CDR3 has 15 residues. J was trimmed by 3 bases and V by 2 bases; bases with no gene match: 3.

This clonotype showed up just a few times. V usage is TRBV9 and J usage is TRBJ2-3; either TRBD1 or TRBD2 may supply D (5 bases each). This CDR3 is 15 amino acids long. V was trimmed by 3 bases and J by 0 bases, leaving 11 bases between them. Germline V gene lookup returns CDR1 SGDLS and CDR2 YYNGEE. CDR3 coding DNA: TGTGCCAGCAGCGCCGCCGGGACCAGCACAGATACGCAGTATTTT. It codes for CASSAAGTSTDTQYF.

By sample share, this clonotype is medium-sized. The chain carries TRBV9 and TRBJ2-5, with D maybe TRBD2 (6 bases). CDR3 length equals 16 residues. Germline CDR1 and CDR2: SGDLS and YYNGEE. The germline V and J ends were trimmed by 4 bases and 5 bases, with 21 bases remaining between them. In DNA, the CDR3 is TGTGCCAGCAGCCCAGGAAATTCGGGGGTCGGGGAGACCCAGTACTTC. It yields the protein CASSPGNSGVGETQYF. Using reference TRBV9 and TRBJ2-5 for the parts outside the CDR3, the full variable domain is DSGVTQTPKHLITATGQRVTLRCSPRSGDLSVYWYQQSLDQGLQFLIQYYNGEERAKGNILERFSAQQFPDLHSELNLSSLELGDSALYFCASSPGNSGVGETQYFGPGTRLLVL.

This clonotype was observed many times. The chain is built from TRBV9 and TRBJ2-4; D is possibly TRBD1 or TRBD2 (6 bases each). Between the trimmed V and J ends, which lost 3 bases and 1 base, there was a span of 11 bases. Germline CDR1 and CDR2: SGDLS and YYNGEE. The length of the CDR3 is 15 residues. The CDR3 nucleotides read TGTGCCAGCAGCGAGGGGGGTTCGGCCAAAAACATTCAGTACTTC. It yields the protein CASSEGGSAKNIQYF.

This clonotype came up many times. The genes are TRBV9 and TRBJ1-6; no definite D call. The germline V and J ends were trimmed by 0 bases and 0 bases, with 13 bases remaining between them. CDR1 is SGDLS, CDR2 YYNGEE, per germline. This CDR3 contains 18 residues. CDR3 in DNA: TGTGCCAGCAGCGTAGACAGCCGAAGTAGCTCCTATAATTCACCCCTCCACTTT. The encoded protein is CASSVDSRSSSYNSPLHF.

On this clonotype: A read error is possible here, since a much larger clone lies one base away. The chain recombines TRBV9 with TRBJ1-6, with TRBD1 matching over 7 bases. CDR1 is SGDLS and CDR2 is YYNGEE in the germline V gene. The CDR3 contains 13 residues. Trimming at V came to 9 bases and at J to 10 bases, leaving 10 bases not matched to a gene. This CDR3 is CATRQGLESPLHF. Here the CDR3 DNA reads TGTGCCACCAGACAGGGATTGGAATCACCCCTCCACTTT.

This clonotype was observed many times. This chain uses TRBV9 with TRBJ2-1; D might be TRBD1 (5 bases). The length of the CDR3 is 13 residues. The V end lost 4 bases, the J end lost 6 bases, and 11 bases lay between the germline ends. From germline, CDR1 is SGDLS and CDR2 YYNGEE. The DNA for the CDR3 is TGTGCCAGCAGCCCAGGGCCCCGCAATGAGCAGTTCTTC. This translates into CASSPGPRNEQFF.

This clonotype was detected a few times. The chain is built from TRBV9 and TRBJ2-2; possible D gene TRBD2, 6 bases. The CDR3 contains 14 residues. Per the germline V gene, CDR1 is SGDLS and CDR2 is YYNGEE. V was clipped by 4 bases and J by 6 bases, with 13 bases between them. The CDR3 DNA follows: TGTGCCAGCAGCCCCCGGGAGCCGTCCGGGGAGCTGTTTTTT. Amino acid sequence: CASSPREPSGELFF.

This clonotype has just a few counts. J is TRBJ2-2 and V is TRBV9, with 7 nucleotides matching TRBD2. V was pared by 0 bases and J by 2 bases, with 4 bases of the junction left unmatched. The CDR3 is made up of 16 amino acids. Per germline, CDR1 SGDLS and CDR2 YYNGEE. The CDR3 loop is CASSVAPSGNTGELFF. In nucleotides, the CDR3 is TGTGCCAGCAGCGTAGCGCCTAGCGGAAACACCGGGGAGCTGTTTTTT.

Judged by abundance, this clonotype is medium-sized. This chain links TRBV9 with TRBJ1-1; the D is unclear. CDR1 and CDR2 (germline): SGDLS, YYNGEE. V dropped 3 bases and J dropped 1 base, with 10 bases sitting between them. The CDR3 extends over 14 amino acids. CDR3 residues: CASSAEPGNTEAFF. The CDR3 DNA is TGTGCCAGCAGCGCCGAACCCGGGAACACTGAAGCTTTCTTT. The full variable domain, in which reference TRBV9 and TRBJ1-1 provide the parts outside the CDR3, is DSGVTQTPKHLITATGQRVTLRCSPRSGDLSVYWYQQSLDQGLQFLIQYYNGEERAKGNILERFSAQQFPDLHSELNLSSLELGDSALYFCASSAEPGNTEAFFGQGTRLTVV.